The present T cell receptor beta chain was sequenced within a study of blood T cell repertoires in COVID-19. Study in general: The United States, Italy and Spain supplied acute and convalescent COVID-19 samples. Nucleic acid was either cDNA or gDNA, and it came from T cells, B-cell-depleted T cells, or PBMCs.

Original handling: Estimated nucleated cell counts came from reference gene primer amplification. The assay was immunoSEQ multiplex PCR, and TCRdb's table has in-frame clones only and misses some. The D gene and trimming were derived from the DNA, and the V and J assignments and clone size from that table. This table holds just under 90,000 clones, about 78% found once. Per the germline V gene, CDR1 is MNHEY and CDR2 is SVGAGI. The CDR3 contains 14 residues. The V gene lost 5 bases and the J gene lost 1 base, with 12 bases spanning the gap. This chain uses TRBV6-5 with TRBJ2-7; D is possibly TRBD1 (5 bases). The sequencing sample was made of peripheral blood. The receptor was isolated from a woman of 80 years or more with acute or convalescent COVID-19. DNA of the CDR3: TGTGCCAGCAGTACCAGGGTCCGGTCCTACGAGCAGTACTTC. This gives the protein CASSTRVRSYEQYF.